This T cell receptor beta chain originates from a study of blood T cell repertoires in COVID-19. Remarks on this clone: This same CDR3 is encoded by further DNA sequences in the sample.

Clones were sequenced by immunoSEQ multiplex PCR, and TCRdb holds only the in-frame ones, with some missing. The sample carries about 150,000 clones, 65% to 85% recorded once. Participant-reported clinical history was the basis for cohort assignment. This CDR3 contains 14 residues. V shed 3 bases and J shed 5 bases, with 11 bases lying between them. Germline CDR1 and CDR2: LGHDT and YNNKEL (reference sequence). The receptor was derived from a man between 65 and 80 years old who had been exposed to COVID-19. The gene calls are TRBV3-1 (or the pseudogene TRBV3-2) and TRBJ1-3; maybe TRBD1 (5 bases). The material sequenced was PBMCs or T cells enriched from blood (not recorded which). CDR3 DNA sequence: TGTGCCAGCAGCCAGAGCGACAGACGAAACACCATATATTTT. This sequence encodes CASSQSDRRNTIYF.